These T cell receptor beta chains were read from a single sample in a study of CD8+ T cells in alopecia areata. Profiling relied on immunoSEQ multiplex PCR, and the TCRdb table lists in-frame clones only, not all of them. The data contain approximately 65,000 clones, around 42% of them singletons. The material was CD8+ T cells sorted from blood, obtained at approximately week 36, from a patient treated with tofacitinib. All receptors come from a human donor with alopecia areata. The CDR3 runs from the conserved cysteine through the conserved F or W. The order of the fields is J gene, V gene, CDR3 length, D gene, clone size, CDR3 DNA, CDR3 protein. D genes are given only for firm matches. The size entry is marked missing in some rows and otherwise reads once, few, many or a size class.

TRBJ2-7 TRBV4-1 15 . few TGCGCCAGCAGCCAAGCCCCCAGAGAGGACTACGAGCAGTACTTC CASSQAPREDYEQYF
TRBJ1-1 TRBV29-1 12 . . TGCAGCGTTCAAACCAGGGAAACTGAAGCTTTCTTT CSVQTRETEAFF
TRBJ2-5 TRBV15 16 TRBD2 . TGTGCCACCAGCAGAGCGCTAGCGGGAGCAGAGAAGACCCAGTACTTC CATSRALAGAEKTQYF
TRBJ2-3 TRBV7-2 17 TRBD2 few TGTGCCAGCAGCTTAGAGGCTAGCGGGGCGCTCACAGATACGCAGTATTTT CASSLEASGALTDTQYF
TRBJ1-1 TRBV5-1 14 . few TGCGCCAGCAGAGATGCCAGCCGAAACGGGGAAGCTTTCTTT CASRDASRNGEAFF
TRBJ2-2 TRBV6-6 11 . . TGTGCCAGCTGGGCTAACGGGGAGCTGTTTTTT CASWANGELFF
TRBJ2-3 TRBV11-2 15 . . TGTGCCAGCAGCTTCCGCGGACGAAGCACAGATACGCAGTATTTT CASSFRGRSTDTQYF
TRBJ2-7 TRBV28 12 . . TGTGCCAGCAGTTTCAGGGCCGGCGAGCAGTACTTC CASSFRAGEQYF
TRBJ2-3 TRBV11-2 13 . few TGTGCCAGCAGCCCCTTGGAACAGCATCGGCAGTATTTT CASSPLEQHRQYF
TRBJ2-1 TRBV5-4 14 TRBD2 few TGTGCCAGCAGCTTGACGGGAGGGCCGTATGAGCAGTTCTTC CASSLTGGPYEQFF
TRBJ2-7 TRBV29-1 11 . . TGCAGCGTCGATTCAGGGCCCGAGCAGTACTTC CSVDSGPEQYF
TRBJ2-3 TRBV5-5 18 . . TGTGCCAGCAGCTTGGCATGGGAAACGGGGGCGACCACAGATACGCAGTATTTT CASSLAWETGATTDTQYF
TRBJ2-5 TRBV9 14 . . TGTGCCAGCAGCGGAGGGACACCCCAAGAGACCCAGTACTTC CASSGGTPQETQYF
TRBJ1-1 TRBV19 13 TRBD1 few TGTGCCAGTAGTACCCATCAGGGGGCTGAAGCTTTCTTT CASSTHQGAEAFF
TRBJ1-1 TRBV30 13 . . TGTGCCTGGAGTGTTAGCATGAACACTGAAGCTTTCTTT CAWSVSMNTEAFF
TRBJ2-7 TRBV4-1 13 . . TGCGCCAGCAGCCAATTAGACAGGCTTGAGCAGTACTTC CASSQLDRLEQYF
TRBJ2-7 TRBV19 13 . few TGTGCCAGTAGTTCCCAGATCCCCTACGAGCAGTACTTC CASSSQIPYEQYF
TRBJ1-1 TRBV29-1 12 TRBD1 few TGCAGCGTTCCTACAGGGGCGACTGAAGCTTTCTTT CSVPTGATEAFF
TRBJ2-3 TRBV7-2 15 TRBD2 . TGTGCCAGCAGCTTACGGGCTAGCGGGAGGGATACGCAGTATTTT CASSLRASGRDTQYF
TRBJ2-7 TRBV4-2 15 . . TGTGCCAGCAGCCAAGATCGCGGGCCCTCCTACGAGCAGTACTTC CASSQDRGPSYEQYF
TRBJ2-4 TRBV29-1 12 . few TGCAGCGTTGACACCGGGGAAAACATTCAGTACTTC CSVDTGENIQYF
TRBJ2-7 TRBV5-4 15 . . TGCGCCAGCAGCCAAGAAACAGTCAACTCCTACGAGCAGTACTTC CASSQETVNSYEQYF